This TCR beta chain was sequenced in a study of CD8 T cells in Susac syndrome. Whole-study context: Sequencing included Susac syndrome patients, 5 or 6 of them with active disease and roughly eight in remission.

Random-hexamer reverse transcription was applied to roughly 0.5 to 1 ug RNA. TCR beta CDR3 was amplified by immunoSEQ multiplex PCR. This amplification extended across 54 Vbeta and 13 Jbeta segments. Each CDR3 protein gets one entry after TCRdb re-called the immunoSEQ multiplex PCR reads with MiXCR. The top ten clones hold 0.099% of a sample with over 150,000 distinct CDR3 sequences, roughly 94% of them seen once. V lost 4 bases and J lost 0; bases outside the gene matches: 5. CDR1 and CDR2 from the germline V gene are MGHDK and SYGVNS. This CDR3 region has 16 residues. The specimen was CD4+ T cells from PBMCs. This chain links TRBV25-1 with TRBJ2-7, with 11 bases aligning to TRBD1. The source is a human donor with Susac syndrome. The CDR3 protein is CASSGIGTGGSYEQYF. The CDR3 DNA reads TGTGCCAGCAGTGGAATCGGGACAGGGGGCTCCTACGAGCAGTACTTC.